This T cell receptor (beta chain) was obtained from a study of OX40 agonist ivuxolimab in advanced cancers. The study's findings and limits: Nonresponders, in some cases, also had low normalized T-cell clonal expansion.

This CDR3 comprises 17 residues. After removal of 5 bases from V and 9 bases from J, the junction contained 17 bases not matched to a gene. CDR1 and CDR2 (germline): SNHLY, FYNNEI. Some clones are missing from TCRdb's copy, which holds only in-frame ones; the method was immunoSEQ multiplex PCR. The repertoire holds roughly 60,000 clones, with about 85% as singletons. If patients had autoimmune disease history or systemic immunosuppression, they were excluded. In the case of this clone: Its antigen is not identified.

The genes are TRBV2 and TRBJ2-1, with 9 bases matching TRBD2. The clonotype comes from an adult with an advanced solid tumor such as melanoma, head and neck, liver or kidney cancer. The sample here was CD4+ or CD8+ T cells sorted from blood, taken in a trial of the OX40 agonist ivuxolimab. The CDR3 protein is CASSPKRLLAGTSEQFF. CDR3 nucleotide sequence: TGTGCCAGCAGTCCTAAGCGTCTCCTAGCGGGAACAAGTGAGCAGTTCTTC.